The 24 T cell receptor beta chains given below trace back to one sample, sequenced in a study of shared clonotypes between healthy human individuals. Using immunoSEQ multiplex PCR, the repertoire was profiled, and TCRdb retains in-frame clones only, with some absent. Of 2 million to 2.5 million clones in the sample, 90% to 95% were seen once. Sequenced input: naive CD4+ T cells from PBMCs. Documented subset: CD45RA+ positively selected. The origin of the receptors is a man younger than 35 in good health. Some clones in this sample may be carry-over from other donors' samples.

The chain carries TRBV28 and TRBJ1-4, with 7 bases matching TRBD1. The germline gives CDR1 MDHEN, CDR2 SYDVKM. V was clipped by 10 bases and J by 3 bases; unmatched bases: 2. The CDR3 extends over 12 amino acids. In DNA form, the CDR3 reads TGTGCCACACAGGGGCCTAATGAAAAACTGTTTTTT. The encoded protein is CATQGPNEKLFF.

The rearrangement uses TRBV9 and TRBJ2-2; D gene uncertain. Germline assignment: CDR1 SGDLS and CDR2 YYNGEE. The CDR3 runs to 16 residues. V was pared by 3 bases and J by 1 base, with 13 bases between. CDR3 loop: CASSGTPWGNTGELFF. CDR3 DNA: TGTGCCAGCAGCGGAACCCCTTGGGGGAACACCGGGGAGCTGTTTTTT. Filled out from reference TRBV9 and TRBJ2-2, the complete variable domain reads DSGVTQTPKHLITATGQRVTLRCSPRSGDLSVYWYQQSLDQGLQFLIQYYNGEERAKGNILERFSAQQFPDLHSELNLSSLELGDSALYFCASSGTPWGNTGELFFGEGSRLTVL.

The V gene is TRBV7-9, the J gene TRBJ2-7, with no clear D. Trimming cost V 5 bases and J 0 bases, with 11 bases left between them. The CDR3 contains 14 residues. Germline loops: CDR1 SEHNR, CDR2 FQNEAQ (reference sequence). As DNA, the CDR3 is TGTGCCAGCAGCCACGCGGTTAGCTCCTACGAGCAGTACTTC. This encodes CASSHAVSSYEQYF.

The chain recombines TRBV7-6 with TRBJ2-3, with D unclear. The germline CDR1 and CDR2 sequences are SGHVS and FNYEAQ. The V end was cut by 3 bases, the J end by 5 bases, with 15 bases between. This CDR3 comprises 15 residues. The CDR3 coding sequence is TGTGCCAGCAGCTTTGGTTTCAGGAATCGAGATACGCAGTATTTT. As protein: CASSFGFRNRDTQYF.

The CDR3 nucleotides are TGTGCCTCCTCAAAACAGGGGGCGCGAGAAAAACTGTTTTTT. Residues: CASSKQGAREKLFF. This rearrangement joins TRBV19 to TRBJ1-4; TRBD1 agrees at 9 bases. This CDR3 region has 14 residues. The junction had 12 bases not matched to a gene; V was cut back by 11 bases and J by 8 bases. The germline V gene encodes CDR1 LNHDA and CDR2 SQIVND (reference sequence).

The genes are TRBV7-2 and TRBJ2-7; 9 bases map to TRBD2. CDR1 and CDR2 (germline): SGHTA, FQGNSA. Germline trimming cut 6 bases from V and 3 bases from J; bases unmatched to any gene: 9. The CDR3 is made up of 15 amino acids. The CDR3 loop is CASSNSGRKGYEQYF. DNA of the CDR3: TGTGCCAGCAGTAATAGCGGGAGAAAGGGCTACGAGCAGTACTTC.

The chain links TRBV28 to TRBJ1-5; D remains ambiguous. V dropped 5 bases and J dropped 7 bases, with 9 bases sitting between them. This CDR3 is built from 12 residues. The germline gives CDR1 MDHEN, CDR2 SYDVKM. The CDR3 nucleotides read TGTGCCAGCAGTCAGAGAAACCAGCCCCAGCATTTT. It yields the protein CASSQRNQPQHF. Together with reference TRBV28 and TRBJ1-5, the CDR3 gives the full variable domain: DVKVTQSSRYLVKRTGEKVFLECVQDMDHENMFWYRQDPGLGLRLIYFSYDVKMKEKGDIPEGYSVSREKKERFSLILESASTNQTSMYLCASSQRNQPQHFGDGTRLSIL.

The chain's CDR3 is CAWRGRAGLSYEQYF. Here the CDR3 DNA reads TGTGCCTGGAGGGGTAGGGCAGGGTTGTCCTACGAGCAGTACTTC. This sequence joins TRBV30 and TRBJ2-7, with D possibly TRBD1 on 5 matching bases. V was trimmed by 3 bases and J by 1 base, leaving 16 bases between them. This CDR3 has 15 residues. The germline V gene has CDR1 GTSNPN and CDR2 SVGIG (reference sequence).

Of note for this clone: Other DNA sequences in this sample translate to the same CDR3. V and J are TRBV28 and TRBJ1-5, with unresolved D. Germline CDR1 and CDR2: MDHEN and SYDVKM. The CDR3 runs to 11 residues. V shed 6 bases and J shed 4 bases, with 4 bases lying between them. The chain's CDR3 is CASSVNQPQHF. In DNA, the CDR3 is TGTGCCAGCAGCGTAAATCAGCCCCAGCATTTT.

The chain joins TRBV11-2 to TRBJ1-5; 7 nucleotides align to TRBD1. V dropped 6 bases and J dropped 2; count of bases not matched to a gene: 4. This CDR3 is built from 14 residues. The germline gives CDR1 SGHAT, CDR2 FQNNGV. CDR3 region: CASSHGQGNQPQHF. The CDR3 DNA follows: TGTGCCAGCAGTCACGGACAGGGCAATCAGCCCCAGCATTTT.

This rearrangement joins TRBV5-1 to TRBJ2-7, with 9 bases matching TRBD1. The CDR3 contains 15 residues. With 0 bases clipped from V and 6 bases from J, the junction kept 7 bases outside the gene matches. Germline V gene lookup returns CDR1 SGHRS and CDR2 YFSETQ. The CDR3 region is CASSLEGTGWFEQYF. The CDR3 DNA reads as TGCGCCAGCAGCTTGGAGGGGACAGGGTGGTTCGAGCAGTACTTC.

V is TRBV11-2 and J is TRBJ1-1; no clear D. This CDR3 is built from 14 residues. Germline loops: CDR1 SGHAT, CDR2 FQNNGV. V lost 5 bases and J 1 base, leaving 11 bases between the germline ends. DNA of the CDR3: TGTGCCAGCAGCCCCGGGTTCGGGAACACTGAAGCTTTCTTT. Protein product: CASSPGFGNTEAFF.

The chain recombines TRBV28 with TRBJ1-2; 7 nucleotides match TRBD1. From germline, CDR1 is MDHEN and CDR2 SYDVKM. The CDR3 runs 15 residues. J gave up 1 base and V 5 bases, and 7 bases lay outside the gene matches. The CDR3 here is CASSDRDSVNYGYTF. In nucleotides, the CDR3 is TGTGCCAGCAGTGACCGGGACAGTGTTAACTATGGCTACACCTTC.

The CDR3 region has the DNA TGTGCCAGCAGCTCTTCCGGGAGCTTAAACGGCTACACCTTC. It codes for CASSSSGSLNGYTF. This chain uses TRBV7-9 with TRBJ1-2; D gene unclear. The CDR3 covers 14 residues. Germline V gene sequence: CDR1 SEHNR, CDR2 FQNEAQ (reference sequence). Trimming removed 4 bases at V and 8 bases at J, with 17 bases between.

The chain joins TRBV6-5 to TRBJ1-2; D unclear. From germline, CDR1 is MNHEY and CDR2 SVGAGI. The CDR3 is 12 residues long. The V gene lost 5 bases and the J gene lost 0 bases, with 4 bases spanning the gap. This chain's CDR3 is CASSTTNYGYTF. The CDR3 DNA follows: TGTGCCAGCAGTACAACTAACTATGGCTACACCTTC.

The rearrangement joins TRBV5-1 to TRBJ2-3; 8 bases fit TRBD2. The CDR3 sequence is 16 residues long. After removal of 0 bases from V and 5 bases from J, the junction contained 8 bases not matched to a gene. Germline loops: CDR1 SGHRS, CDR2 YFSETQ. This chain's CDR3 is CASSLGTHAGGDTQYF. The CDR3 DNA follows: TGCGCCAGCAGCTTGGGTACTCATGCGGGGGGAGATACGCAGTATTTT.

The chain links TRBV7-9 to TRBJ2-3; D ambiguous. Looked up from germline, CDR1 is SEHNR and CDR2 is FQNEAQ (reference sequence). Trimming left V 5 bases short and J 1 base short, with 19 bases between. CDR3 size: 17 residues. The CDR3 DNA reads as TGTGCCAGCAGCCCGAAGTCCGGCCAGCCGGGCACAGATACGCAGTATTTT. This translates into CASSPKSGQPGTDTQYF.

The CDR3: CASTYGTGGFGNTIYF. CDR3 DNA: TGCGCCAGCACGTACGGGACAGGGGGCTTTGGAAACACCATATATTTT. The chain has TRBV5-1 and TRBJ1-3; 12 positions agree with TRBD1. The CDR3 extends over 16 amino acids. In germline, CDR1 is SGHRS, CDR2 YFSETQ. The V gene end was trimmed by 6 bases and the J gene end by 3 bases; junction bases not matched to a gene: 7. Together with reference TRBV5-1 and TRBJ1-3, the CDR3 gives the full variable domain: KAGVTQTPRYLIKTRGQQVTLSCSPISGHRSVSWYQQTPGQGLQFLFEYFSETQRNKGNFPGRFSGRQFSNSRSEMNVSTLELGDSALYLCASTYGTGGFGNTIYFGEGSWLTVV.

The chain joins TRBV14 to TRBJ1-3; 9 positions match TRBD1. In germline, CDR1 is SGHDN, CDR2 FVKESK. There are 16 residues in the CDR3. After removal of 3 bases from V and 4 bases from J, the junction contained 7 bases not matched to a gene. The CDR3 DNA follows: TGTGCCAGCAGCCACCGAACAGGGGGCGCGGGAAACACCATATATTTT. It yields the protein CASSHRTGGAGNTIYF.

The V and J genes are TRBV18 and TRBJ2-7; 9 bases fit TRBD1. V shed 5 bases, J shed 5 bases, and the junction held 7 bases outside the gene matches. CDR3 length: 14 amino acids. The V gene's germline CDR1 is KGHSH and CDR2 LQKENI. The CDR3 region is CASSAQGARDEQYF. The CDR3 nucleotides are TGTGCCAGCTCAGCACAGGGGGCGCGCGACGAGCAGTACTTC.

The chain has TRBV11-2 and TRBJ1-4, with 9 bases fitting TRBD1. V gave up 7 bases and J gave up 4 bases; unmatched junction bases: 4. The CDR3 length is 14 residues. Germline loops: CDR1 SGHAT, CDR2 FQNNGV. The CDR3 here is CASNHRGHNEKLFF. The CDR3 region has the DNA TGTGCCAGCAACCACAGGGGGCATAATGAAAAACTGTTTTTT. The full variable domain, in which reference TRBV11-2 and TRBJ1-4 provide the parts outside the CDR3, is EAGVAQSPRYKIIEKRQSVAFWCNPISGHATLYWYQQILGQGPKLLIQFQNNGVVDDSQLPKDRFSAERLKGVDSTLKIQPAKLEDSAVYLCASNHRGHNEKLFFGSGTQLSVL.

The genes are TRBV7-3 and TRBJ2-2; TRBD1 aligns across 7 bases. V was pared by 6 bases and J by 6 bases, with 13 bases of the junction left unmatched. CDR3 size: 16 residues. Looked up from germline, CDR1 is SGHTA and CDR2 is FQGTGA. The CDR3 is CASRRSRQGAPGELFF. The CDR3 nucleotides are TGTGCCAGCAGAAGATCGCGACAGGGAGCTCCCGGGGAGCTGTTTTTT.

The V and J genes are TRBV28 and TRBJ2-7, with 7 bases fitting TRBD1. V gave up 4 bases and J gave up 3 bases; unmatched junction bases: 9. Germline V gene lookup returns CDR1 MDHEN and CDR2 SYDVKM. This CDR3 is 15 amino acids long. The CDR3 coding sequence is TGTGCCAGCAGTTCGTGGGACAGATCCTTCTACGAGCAGTACTTC. The encoded protein is CASSSWDRSFYEQYF.

CDR3 sequence reads: CASSPSPTGTGNGAFF. The CDR3 DNA sequence: TGTGCCAGCAGCCCCTCCCCCACCGGGACCGGGAATGGAGCTTTCTTT. The V call is TRBV5-4, the J call TRBJ1-1; TRBD1 is a possible D gene (5 bases). The germline gives CDR1 SGHNT, CDR2 YYREEE (reference sequence). Deletions cut 4 bases from V and 10 bases from J, with 26 bases between. The CDR3 totals 16 residues.